The 9 T cell receptor beta chains below were found in one sample sequenced in a study of blood T cells in healthy people across ages. Then a second PCR, running roughly 6 to 11 cycles, was carried out with a sample-barcoded 5' primer and a J-beta primer mix. Each CDR3 protein is one row after TCRdb ran MiXCR on the 5' RACE reads. In the table there are 1.6 million or so distinct CDR3 sequences, 34% of which are singletons. Sequenced material: blood. Source of these receptors: a woman between 25 and 40 years old in good health.

This clonotype was observed many times. The rearrangement joins TRBV4-1 to TRBJ1-5; TRBD1 matches 7 bases. The germline gives CDR1 MGHRA, CDR2 YSYEKL. The J segment lost 7 bases and the V segment lost 2 bases, leaving 11 bases of the junction unmatched. This CDR3 is 16 amino acids long. CDR3 residues: CASSQLPTGVSQPQHF. CDR3 bases: TGCGCCAGCAGCCAACTGCCTACAGGGGTTAGCCAGCCCCAGCATTTT.

In this sample, this clonotype turned up many times. This rearrangement joins TRBV6-6 to TRBJ2-1, with 10 bases identical to TRBD2. Germline-derived CDR1 and CDR2 are MNHNY and SVGAGI (reference sequence). The CDR3 is 14 residues long. The V gene end was trimmed by 6 bases and the J gene end by 7 bases; junction bases not matched to a gene: 6. CDR3 DNA: TGTGCCAGCAGAACCAGCGGGGGGGCAAATGAGCAGTTCTTC. It codes for CASRTSGGANEQFF.

This clonotype was counted only a few times. A read error may explain this, as a much larger clone is one base away. The chain employs TRBV7-9 and TRBJ2-7; TRBD2 aligns across 7 bases. The germline V gene has CDR1 SEHNR and CDR2 FQNEAQ (reference sequence). This CDR3 contains 13 residues. The ends lost 1 base at V and 3 bases at J; junction bases unmatched: 0. The CDR3, as DNA: TGTGCCAGCAGCTTAGAGCGGGACTACGAGCAGTACTTC. Translated: CASSLERDYEQYF.

As regards this clonotype: The CDR3 end shows no conserved phenylalanine or tryptophan, and so a read error is likely. This rearrangement joins TRBV10-3 to TRBJ2-3; the match to TRBD2 covers 10 bases. After removal of 0 bases from V and 4 bases from J, the junction contained 10 bases not matched to a gene. Per germline, CDR1 ENHRY and CDR2 SYGVKD. This CDR3 has 18 residues. CDR3 nucleotide sequence: TGTGCCATCAGTGAGTCGAGTGGTCTAGCGGGAGTCGCAGATACGCAGTATTCT. Protein product: CAISESSGLAGVADTQYS.

This chain connects TRBV11-2 to TRBJ2-1, with a possible D match to TRBD2 (6 bases). Germline V gene lookup returns CDR1 SGHAT and CDR2 FQNNGV. The CDR3 is 17 amino acids. V was pared by 8 bases and J by 0 bases, with 20 bases between. The CDR3 loop reads CASGLGGLAISYNEQFF. CDR3 bases: TGTGCCAGCGGCCTCGGGGGTCTAGCGATCTCCTACAATGAGCAGTTCTTC. Full variable domain (outside the CDR3, taken from reference TRBV11-2 and TRBJ2-1): EAGVAQSPRYKIIEKRQSVAFWCNPISGHATLYWYQQILGQGPKLLIQFQNNGVVDDSQLPKDRFSAERLKGVDSTLKIQPAKLEDSAVYLCASGLGGLAISYNEQFFGPGTRLTVL.

The chain recombines TRBV7-9 with TRBJ1-2, with D tentatively TRBD1 (6 bases). Trimming took off 6 bases at V and 4 bases at J, with 27 bases between the two ends. Germline CDR1 reads SEHNR; CDR2 reads FQNEAQ (reference sequence). This CDR3 has 18 residues. The CDR3 DNA reads TGTGCCAGCAGAGCCTACGGCGGGGGGCGGATTAGGGCCTATGGCTACACCTTC. Residues: CASRAYGGGRIRAYGYTF.

The V and J genes are TRBV6-1 and TRBJ2-7, with 8 bases aligning to TRBD2. CDR1 and CDR2 (germline): MNHNS, SASEGT. V shed 2 bases, J shed 4 bases, and the junction held 7 bases outside the gene matches. The length of the CDR3 is 15 residues. The CDR3 here is CASSEIFRGGYEQYF. The DNA for the CDR3 is TGTGCCAGCAGTGAAATTTTCCGGGGGGGGTACGAGCAGTACTTC.

The rearrangement joins TRBV6-2 or TRBV6-3 to TRBJ2-5, with a tentative D call TRBD1 (5 bases). Germline V lookup: CDR1 MNHEY, CDR2 SVGEGT. The CDR3 spans 14 residues. With 1 base removed from V and 1 base from J, the gap between germline ends came to 7 bases. CDR3 residues: CASSYWGGQETQYF. In nucleotides, the CDR3 is TGTGCCAGCAGTTACTGGGGCGGCCAAGAGACCCAGTACTTC.

CDR3 DNA: TGCAGTACTGACCTACACTACGAGCAGTACTTC. The encoded protein is CSTDLHYEQYF. The chain has TRBV20-1 and TRBJ2-7; D not certain. Germline V lookup: CDR1 DFQATT, CDR2 SNEGSKA (reference sequence). The CDR3 is made up of 11 amino acids. Trimming removed 8 bases from V and 3 bases from J, with 11 bases in between.